This TCR beta chain originates from a study of T cell changes during pregnancy in multiple sclerosis. This CDR3 has 12 residues. CDR1 and CDR2 (germline): MNHNS, SASEGT. The V end was cut by 4 bases, the J end by 2 bases, with 5 bases between. This clone was detected a few times. Using immunoSEQ multiplex PCR, the repertoire was profiled, and TCRdb retains in-frame clones only, with some absent. Of some 60,000 clones in the sample, around 92% were seen once. The J gene is TRBJ1-2, the V gene TRBV6-1; D unresolved. Here the sequenced sample was peripheral blood, taken in the second trimester of pregnancy. This receptor was obtained from a female donor in good health, enrolled as a control in a pregnancy study. This chain's CDR3 is CASSVFNYGYTF. CDR3 DNA sequence: TGTGCCAGCAGTGTCTTCAACTATGGCTACACCTTC.